Sequencing of this TCR beta chain was carried out in a study of vaccination and CD4 T cells after COVID-19. The wider study: The convalescents comprised six males and four females, two of them Hispanic.

With regard to this clonotype: The antigen is undetermined.

Treatment given: roughly 11-day PBMC culture with coronavirus spike peptide pools or control peptides (ViraFEST assay). Whole-study results and caveats: Convalescent patients had a median approximately 83% of reactive clones appearing only post-vaccination.

The CDR3 contains 14 residues. V lost 4 bases, J lost 2 bases, and 9 bases lay in between. The germline gives CDR1 WNHNN, CDR2 SYGVQD (reference sequence). Sequence data for DNA of cultured CD4+ T cells were generated by the Oncomine TCR Beta short-read assay. In this case, cultured CD4+ T cells provided the extracted genomic DNA. TCRdb ran MiXCR on the PCR reads and lists one entry per CDR3 protein. The repertoire holds over 11,000 distinct CDR3 sequences, with 24% as singletons. The chain combines TRBV10-1 with TRBJ2-1; no clear D. Sequenced here: CD4+ T cells from blood, cultured in vitro, sampled after SARS-CoV-2 vaccination. This clonotype was sampled from a human donor who had recovered from COVID-19. The DNA of the CDR3 is TGCGCCAGCAGTGGGTCTGGGACCTACAATGAGCAGTTCTTC. As protein: CASSGSGTYNEQFF.